Below are 16 T cell receptor beta chains sequenced from a single sample in a study of T cell responses to AZD1222 COVID-19 vaccine. Libraries were prepared by immunoSEQ multiplex PCR; TCRdb keeps only in-frame clonotypes and omits some of them. Among around 200,000 clones listed, just over 90% were seen once. Sequenced material: peripheral blood, taken on day 0 of AZD1222 vaccination. These receptors were obtained from an adult in good health.

The chain links TRBV14 to TRBJ1-1, with D tentatively TRBD1 (5 bases). The CDR3 is 12 amino acids. Trimming cost V 6 bases and J 1 base, with 6 bases left between them. In germline, CDR1 is SGHDN, CDR2 FVKESK. Here the CDR3 reads CASSGGNTEAFF. The CDR3 region has the DNA TGTGCCAGCAGTGGGGGGAACACTGAAGCTTTCTTT.

This chain links TRBV7-9 with TRBJ1-2; D gene unclear. The CDR3 length is 12 residues. CDR1 is SEHNR, CDR2 FQNEAQ, per germline (reference sequence). Trimming stripped 2 bases from V and 4 bases from J, with 5 bases between. The CDR3 protein is CASSLLGYGYTF. In DNA, the CDR3 is TGTGCCAGCAGCTTACTCGGCTATGGCTACACCTTC.

A single count supports this clone. The V call is TRBV19, the J call TRBJ1-1, with a possible D match to TRBD1 (6 bases). V lost 5 bases to trimming and J lost 2 bases, with 15 bases between them. Germline V gene sequence: CDR1 LNHDA, CDR2 SQIVND (reference sequence). The CDR3 length is 15 residues. The CDR3 region has the DNA TGTGCCAGTAGTTTCATCGGGGACACAAACACTGAAGCTTTCTTT. Translated: CASSFIGDTNTEAFF.

CDR3 sequence reads: CASSLTGWNTEAFF. In DNA, the CDR3 is TGTGCCAGCAGTTTAACAGGGTGGAACACTGAAGCTTTCTTT. The rearrangement uses TRBV27 and TRBJ1-1, with D perhaps matching TRBD1 (6 bases). The germline V and J ends were trimmed by 2 bases and 1 base, with 8 bases remaining between them. The CDR3 has 14 residues. Per germline, CDR1 MNHEY and CDR2 SMNVEV (reference sequence).

This chain connects TRBV5-6 to TRBJ1-4, with D hard to call. The CDR3 is 16 amino acids. Per germline, CDR1 SGHDT and CDR2 YYEEEE. V was trimmed by 0 bases and J by 3 bases, leaving 12 bases between them. The CDR3 DNA reads as TGTGCCAGCAGCTTGGGAGTCGGCAGTCCTAATGAAAAACTGTTTTTT. As protein: CASSLGVGSPNEKLFF.

The chain recombines TRBV7-6 with TRBJ2-7, with D perhaps matching TRBD2 (6 bases). Trimming removed 5 bases from V and 5 bases from J, with 19 bases in between. The germline V gene encodes CDR1 SGHVS and CDR2 FNYEAQ. This CDR3 is 15 amino acids long. The CDR3 reads CASSQPGLGGDEQYF. The CDR3, as DNA: TGTGCCAGCAGCCAGCCCGGTCTGGGCGGGGACGAGCAGTACTTC.

This chain uses TRBV19 with TRBJ1-1; 10 nucleotides align to TRBD1. The CDR3 totals 15 residues. From germline, CDR1 is LNHDA and CDR2 SQIVND (reference sequence). Trimming took 5 bases from V and 2 from J; bases not matched to a gene: 5. DNA of the CDR3: TGTGCCAGTAGTCGGACAGGGGGTTCTAACACTGAAGCTTTCTTT. This translates into CASSRTGGSNTEAFF. The full variable domain, with the rest looked up from reference TRBV19 and TRBJ1-1, is DGGITQSPKYLFRKEGQNVTLSCEQNLNHDAMYWYRQDPGQGLRLIYYSQIVNDFQKGDIAEGYSVSREKKESFPLTVTSAQKNPTAFYLCASSRTGGSNTEAFFGQGTRLTVV.

The rearrangement joins TRBV2 to TRBJ1-1, with a weak D call TRBD1 (6 bases). This CDR3 is 16 amino acids long. Germline CDR1 SNHLY, CDR2 FYNNEI. The V end was cut by 3 bases, the J end by 4 bases, with 18 bases between. The CDR3 reads CASSDPRTSGATEAFF. The CDR3 DNA follows: TGTGCCAGCAGTGATCCCCGGACCTCAGGGGCCACTGAAGCTTTCTTT.

This clone has just one count. The chain employs TRBV19 and TRBJ2-5; 12 bases are shared with TRBD1. Trimming removed 5 bases from V and 9 bases from J; junction bases left unmatched: 10. The length of the CDR3 is 15 residues. The V gene's germline CDR1 is LNHDA and CDR2 SQIVND (reference sequence). In DNA, the CDR3 is TGTGCCAGTAGTCCACCCGGGACAGGGGGCCAGTCCCAGTACTTC. Translation: CASSPPGTGGQSQYF.

The V call is TRBV9, the J call TRBJ2-1, with D maybe TRBD1 (6 bases). In germline, CDR1 is SGDLS, CDR2 YYNGEE. The CDR3 runs 14 residues. V was trimmed by 4 bases and J by 4 bases, leaving 12 bases between them. CDR3 in amino acids: CASSPRTAYNEQFF. In nucleotides, the CDR3 is TGTGCCAGCAGCCCCCGGACAGCTTACAATGAGCAGTTCTTC.

This clone was recorded once. The chain has TRBV5-8 and TRBJ2-5; TRBD1 matches 8 bases. V shed 4 bases, J shed 9 bases, and the junction held 11 bases outside the gene matches. CDR1 and CDR2 from the germline V gene are SGHTS and YDEGEE. The CDR3 has 14 residues. The CDR3 DNA is TGTGCCAGCAGCGGGGTCGACAGGGGTACGGCCCAGTACTTC. Translating gives CASSGVDRGTAQYF. The whole variable domain, filled in from reference TRBV5-8 and TRBJ2-5, reads EAGVTQSPTHLIKTRGQQATLRCSPISGHTSVYWYQQALGLGLQFLLWYDEGEERNRGNFPPRFSGRQFPNYSSELNVNALELEDSALYLCASSGVDRGTAQYFGPGTRLLVL.

V and J are TRBV14 and TRBJ1-2; D perhaps matches TRBD1 (6 bases). This CDR3 is built from 12 residues. CDR1 and CDR2 (germline): SGHDN, FVKESK. The V and J ends lost 2 bases and 5 bases respectively, with 6 bases between them. The CDR3 DNA follows: TGTGCCAGCAGCCAAACAGGGTATGGCTACACCTTC. This gives the protein CASSQTGYGYTF. The full variable domain, its missing parts supplied by reference TRBV14 and TRBJ1-2, is EAGVTQFPSHSVIEKGQTVTLRCDPISGHDNLYWYRRVMGKEIKFLLHFVKESKQDESGMPNNRFLAERTGGTYSTLKVQPAELEDSGVYFCASSQTGYGYTFGSGTRLTVV.

The CDR3 is CASSQAWAADTQYF. The CDR3 DNA reads TGTGCCAGCAGCCAAGCCTGGGCGGCAGATACGCAGTATTTT. This chain uses TRBV3-1 (or the pseudogene TRBV3-2) with TRBJ2-3; D remains ambiguous. Germline V gene data show CDR1 as LGHDT and CDR2 as YNNKEL (reference sequence). This CDR3 spans 14 amino acids. V was shortened by 1 base and J by 4 bases, with 9 bases between the two germline ends.

The chain is built from TRBV19 and TRBJ1-2, with D perhaps TRBD1 (6 bases). Trimming removed 6 bases from V and 2 bases from J, with 16 bases in between. The CDR3 is 15 amino acids. Germline CDR1 and CDR2: LNHDA and SQIVND (reference sequence). The CDR3 nucleotides read TGTGCCAGTAGGCGAAACAGGGAATTAAACTATGGCTACACCTTC. Residues: CASRRNRELNYGYTF.

This chain connects TRBV11-2 to TRBJ1-2; D gene uncertain. CDR3 length equals 14 residues. Germline V CDR1 and CDR2: SGHAT, FQNNGV. Between the trimmed V and J ends, which lost 1 base and 7 bases, there was a span of 13 bases. This CDR3 is CASSLVGWSSGYTF. CDR3 bases: TGTGCCAGCAGCTTAGTGGGCTGGTCCTCTGGCTACACCTTC.

The J gene is TRBJ1-5, the V gene TRBV2; D possibly corresponds to TRBD1 (6 bases). The CDR3 has 15 residues. The V and J ends lost 4 bases and 5 bases respectively, with 15 bases between them. From germline, CDR1 is SNHLY and CDR2 FYNNEI. The CDR3 here is CASSVPRGLYQPQHF. The CDR3, as DNA: TGTGCCAGCAGTGTCCCCAGGGGCTTGTATCAGCCCCAGCATTTT.